The entry below gives a single T cell receptor beta chain sequence along with its context. These data originate in a study of blood T cell repertoires in COVID-19. Overall study: T cells, B-cell-depleted T cells, or PBMCs provided the cDNA or gDNA that served as material.

TCRdb keeps only in-frame clones here, not all; method: immunoSEQ multiplex PCR. The table lists under 70,000 clones, around nine tenths of them singletons. Sample: peripheral blood. This receptor was identified in a woman between 18 and 29 years old with acute or convalescent COVID-19.

CDR3 nucleotide sequence: TGTGCCAGCAGCGGGGGGACTAGCGGATGGGAGCAGTTCTTC. This gives the protein CASSGGTSGWEQFF. The chain is built from TRBV7-9 and TRBJ2-1, with 11 nucleotides matching TRBD2. V was clipped by 5 bases and J by 10 bases; unmatched bases: 7. The length of the CDR3 is 14 residues. CDR1 and CDR2 (germline): SEHNR, FQNEAQ (reference sequence).